This is a list of T cell receptor beta chains from one sample in a study of OX40 agonist ivuxolimab in advanced cancers. TCRdb's copy holds only in-frame clones and misses some; the assay was immunoSEQ multiplex PCR. The table has approximately 43,000 clones, around four fifths seen once. Sequenced here: CD4+ or CD8+ T cells sorted from blood, sampled in a trial of the OX40 agonist ivuxolimab. Source of these receptors: an adult with an advanced solid tumor such as melanoma, head and neck, liver or kidney cancer. Both conserved end residues are part of each CDR3. The D gene is left open where the match is weak. A clone size is listed for some rows: how often the clone was seen (once, few, many), or a class if it is expanded.

V gene	J gene	clone size	D gene	CDR3 DNA	CDR3 protein
TRBV5-1	TRBJ2-7	NA	NA	TGCGCCAGCTCTGACGGGTTCTACGAGCAGTACTTC	CASSDGFYEQYF
TRBV5-4	TRBJ1-4	few	NA	TGTGCCAGCAGCTTGAAATTCAGGGGTGAAAAACTGTTTTTT	CASSLKFRGEKLFF
TRBV15	TRBJ2-7	NA	TRBD2	TGTGCCACCAGCAGGGAAGCGGGAGGGGCCTACGAGCAGTACTTC	CATSREAGGAYEQYF
TRBV11-3	TRBJ2-7	NA	TRBD1	TGTGCCAGCAGCATTCGACAGGGTTTAGACGAGCAGTACTTC	CASSIRQGLDEQYF
TRBV5-6	TRBJ1-4	NA	NA	TGTGCCAGCAGCTTAACTCCAGTGGGGAATGAAAAACTGTTTTTT	CASSLTPVGNEKLFF
TRBV9	TRBJ2-2	NA	NA	TGTGCCAGCGCTAGGCCTACCGGGGAGCTGTTTTTT	CASARPTGELFF
TRBV28	TRBJ1-2	NA	NA	TGTGCCAGCAGTTTAGTTCAGTCGACTACCTACCGGCGTGGCTACACCTTC	CASSLVQSTTYRRGYTF
TRBV27	TRBJ2-7	few	TRBD2	TGTGCCAGCAGTTTACGGCTAGCGGGGGACTACGAGCAGTACTTC	CASSLRLAGDYEQYF
TRBV6-5	TRBJ1-4	NA	NA	TGTGCCAGCAGTTACTTGGGGTTCGATGAAAAACTGTTTTTT	CASSYLGFDEKLFF
TRBV7-9	TRBJ2-1	NA	TRBD2	TGTGCCAGCAGCTTAGTAGCGGGAGGATACAATGAGCAGTTCTTC	CASSLVAGGYNEQFF
TRBV7-6	TRBJ2-7	NA	TRBD2	TGTGCCACCTCAGCCACACAGCGGGGCTACGAGCAGTACTTC	CATSATQRGYEQYF
TRBV7-6	TRBJ1-2	NA	NA	TGTGCCAGCAGCTCCTCGGATGACTATGGCTACACCTTC	CASSSSDDYGYTF
TRBV7-6	TRBJ2-1	NA	TRBD1	TGTGCCAGCAGTTCCGGGACAGGGACCTACAATGAGCAGTTCTTC	CASSSGTGTYNEQFF
TRBV4-3	TRBJ2-7	NA	NA	TGCGCCAGCAGCCAAGATACGAGAGAGGGCCACTACGAGCAGTACTTC	CASSQDTREGHYEQYF
TRBV6-6	TRBJ1-6	NA	NA	TGTGCCAGCAGTTACTCTCGAGGGATTGGTAATTCACCCCTCCACTTT	CASSYSRGIGNSPLHF
TRBV10-3	TRBJ2-1	NA	TRBD1	TGTGCCATCAGTGAGAGGGACAGCGACCTCAATGAGCAGTTCTTC	CAISERDSDLNEQFF
TRBV2	TRBJ2-7	NA	NA	TGTGCCAGCAGTGTCGACCAATCCTACGAGCAGTACTTC	CASSVDQSYEQYF
TRBV9	TRBJ1-1	NA	NA	TGTGCCAGCAGCGTAGACGTGAACACTGAAGCTTTCTTT	CASSVDVNTEAFF
TRBV28	TRBJ1-3	NA	NA	TGTGCCAGCAGTTTAGGGATCCTTTTTCTCGGAAACACCATATATTTT	CASSLGILFLGNTIYF
TRBV12-5	TRBJ2-1	NA	TRBD2	TGTGCTAGTTCGTCACCCCGGGGAGGGAGCTCCTACAATGAGCAGTTCTTC	CASSSPRGGSSYNEQFF
TRBV6-5	TRBJ2-2	NA	NA	TGTGCCAGCAGTTACCGGAGGGCCGCCGGGGAGCTGTTTTTT	CASSYRRAAGELFF
TRBV10-3	TRBJ1-1	NA	NA	TGTGCCATCAGTGAGTCGTTGGGGACGGAAAACACTGAAGCTTTCTTT	CAISESLGTENTEAFF
TRBV25-1	TRBJ1-2	NA	NA	TGTGCCAGCAGTGAAAGGTACGGCCAGGGCTACACCTTC	CASSERYGQGYTF
TRBV18	TRBJ2-3	NA	NA	TGTGCCAGCTCACCCGTATGGGGTAGCGGATTAAGGACAGATACGCAGTATTTT	CASSPVWGSGLRTDTQYF
TRBV7-2	TRBJ1-2	NA	TRBD1	TGTGCCAGCAGCTCACAGGGGGCGAACTATGGCTACACCTTC	CASSSQGANYGYTF
TRBV12-5	TRBJ2-5	few	TRBD2	TGTGCTAGTGGTTTTAGCGGGAGGGCCGGGACCCAGTACTTC	CASGFSGRAGTQYF
TRBV7-3	TRBJ2-6	NA	NA	TGTGCCAGCAGCTTAATGGGATCTGGGGCCAACGTCCTGACTTTC	CASSLMGSGANVLTF
TRBV12-5	TRBJ2-3	NA	TRBD2	TGTGCTAGTGGTTTGGTTCCCATTACACTAGCGGGGACCGCAGATACGCAGTATTTT	CASGLVPITLAGTADTQYF
TRBV5-4	TRBJ2-7	NA	TRBD1	TGTGCCAGCAGTGACACAGGGGACGAGCAGTACTTC	CASSDTGDEQYF
TRBV19	TRBJ2-3	NA	NA	TGTGCCAGTAGTCCCCGCGTAATAGCGACAGATACGCAGTATTTT	CASSPRVIATDTQYF
TRBV18	TRBJ2-7	NA	NA	TGTGCCAGCTCAACTGGACAGTCAAAATCCTACGAGCAGTACTTC	CASSTGQSKSYEQYF
TRBV29-1	TRBJ1-4	NA	NA	TGCAGCGTCACGCAGGCTAATGAAAAACTGTTTTTT	CSVTQANEKLFF
TRBV11-2	TRBJ1-2	NA	NA	TGTGCCAGCAGCTCCCTTCCGGGACGGACTAACTATGGCTACACCTTC	CASSSLPGRTNYGYTF
TRBV28	TRBJ2-7	once	NA	TGTGCCAGCCGGGCCCAGACAGGTACCTACGAGCAGTACTTC	CASRAQTGTYEQYF
TRBV2	TRBJ2-6	NA	TRBD1	TGTGCCAGCAGTGAACAGGGGGCAAGTGGGGCCAACGTCCTGACTTTC	CASSEQGASGANVLTF
TRBV18	TRBJ1-1	NA	TRBD1	TGTGCCAGCTCACCAACAGGGACAGGGGGAACTGAAGCTTTCTTT	CASSPTGTGGTEAFF
TRBV5-6	TRBJ1-4	NA	NA	TGTGCCAGCAGCTTGCGGGGGGCGACTAATGAAAAACTGTTTTTT	CASSLRGATNEKLFF
TRBV6-5	TRBJ1-5	NA	NA	TGTGCCAGCAGCCGGGGGAGGGGACAGCCCCAGCATTTT	CASSRGRGQPQHF
TRBV2	TRBJ2-5	NA	NA	TGTGCCAGCAGTGGGCCTCAAGAGACCCAGTACTTC	CASSGPQETQYF
TRBV7-2	TRBJ1-5	once	NA	TGTGCCAGCAGCTTAGTCAGGGATAATCAGCCCCAGCATTTT	CASSLVRDNQPQHF
TRBV19	TRBJ1-5	NA	NA	TGTGCCAGTTCGGGGGGAGGGAGAGGTAATCAGCCCCAGCATTTT	CASSGGGRGNQPQHF
TRBV9	TRBJ2-1	NA	NA	TGTGCCAGCAGCGGCAACAATGAGCAGTTCTTC	CASSGNNEQFF
TRBV7-2	TRBJ1-2	NA	TRBD1	TGTGCCAGCAGCTCTGCCGGCGGACAGGACTGTACCTTC	CASSSAGGQDCTF
TRBV2	TRBJ1-1	NA	TRBD1	TGTGCCAGCAGCAGACAGGGCAACACTGAAGCTTTCTTT	CASSRQGNTEAFF
TRBV28	TRBJ1-2	few	NA	TGTGCCAGCAGTTTATCCCTGGACTATGGCTACACCTTC	CASSLSLDYGYTF
TRBV11-3	TRBJ2-2	NA	NA	TGTGCCAGCAGCTTGGACTCCCCGCGGACCGGGGAGCTGTTTTTT	CASSLDSPRTGELFF
TRBV7-6	TRBJ2-7	NA	NA	TGTGCCAGCAGCTTATTCCCATCCTACGAGCAGTACTTC	CASSLFPSYEQYF